The source of this T cell receptor (beta chain) is a study of CD8+ T cells in alopecia areata. Reverse transcribed after extraction, RNA yielded cDNA as the sequencing template. Profiled with immunoSEQ multiplex PCR; TCRdb holds only in-frame clones, not every one. This table holds 140,000 to 150,000 clones, less than 65% found once. Whole-study findings and limits: Sequenced scalp T cells also include alphabeta T cells resident in normal skin. It was less clear whether patients shared TCRs than it was in mice, possibly because of HLA.

Investigators sorted PBMCs to obtain both CD4+ and CD8+ T cells. This clone has a handful of counts. Its antigen is not known. Material for sequencing was CD8+ T cells sorted from blood. The receptor was derived from a human donor in good health.

CDR3 in amino acids: CASSQGLYSYNEQFF. CDR3 DNA: TGTGCCAGCAGCCAGGGACTATACTCCTACAATGAGCAGTTCTTC. This sequence joins TRBV4-2 and TRBJ2-1, with 7 nucleotides matching TRBD2. CDR1 is LGHNA and CDR2 is YNFKEQ in the germline V gene. V shed 3 bases, J shed 0 bases, and the junction held 2 bases outside the gene matches. This CDR3 has 15 residues.